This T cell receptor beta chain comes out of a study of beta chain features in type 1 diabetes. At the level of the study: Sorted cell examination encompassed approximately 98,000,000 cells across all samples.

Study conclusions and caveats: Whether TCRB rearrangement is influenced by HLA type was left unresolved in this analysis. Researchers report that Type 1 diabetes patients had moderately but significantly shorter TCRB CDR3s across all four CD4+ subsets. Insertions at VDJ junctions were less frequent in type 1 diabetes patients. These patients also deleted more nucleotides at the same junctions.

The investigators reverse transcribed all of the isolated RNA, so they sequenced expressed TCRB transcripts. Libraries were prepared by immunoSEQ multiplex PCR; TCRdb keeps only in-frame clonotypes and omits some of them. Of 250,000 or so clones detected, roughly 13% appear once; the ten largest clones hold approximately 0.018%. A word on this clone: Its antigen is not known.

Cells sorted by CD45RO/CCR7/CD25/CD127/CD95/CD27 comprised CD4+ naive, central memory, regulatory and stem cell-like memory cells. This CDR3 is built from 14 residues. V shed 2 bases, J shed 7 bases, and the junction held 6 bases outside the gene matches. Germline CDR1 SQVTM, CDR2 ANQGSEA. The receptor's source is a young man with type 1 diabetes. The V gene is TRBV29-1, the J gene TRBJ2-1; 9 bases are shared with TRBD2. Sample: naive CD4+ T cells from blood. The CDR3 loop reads CSVERREGLNEQFF. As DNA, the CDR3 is TGCAGCGTTGAAAGGCGGGAGGGCCTTAATGAGCAGTTCTTC.